The entry below describes one T cell receptor beta chain. What antigen it recognizes has not been identified. No much larger clone exists at a distance of one base, and base qualities are not known. TCRbeta CDR3 regions were amplified from genomic DNA by means of the immunoSEQ Assay, a bias-controlled multiplex PCR. As for the authors' bioinformatics: Within the assay, amplification of reference gene primers was used to estimate how many nucleated cells each sample contained. To quantify the absolute abundance of each unique TCRbeta CDR3 rearrangement, sequence reads were collapsed and filtered. For each sample, productive Simpson clonality was calculated as the square root of Simpson's diversity index over productive rearrangements. This immuneACCESS table, as held by TCRdb, lists in-frame sequences with V and J called but not all clones. Of the missing ones, under half trace to an unresolved V gene in checked studies; the others have no known cause. V and J calls plus clone size are reproduced from that table; the DNA served to infer D and trimming. In all, the sample holds 150,000 to 200,000 clones, and around 86% of those were seen once. The ten largest clones represent 2.7% of the sample.

CDR3 length: 14 amino acids, cysteine to phenylalanine. The read is trimmed to its CDR3 DNA, 42 bases read in frame from base 1. CDR1 is given as SGHDN and CDR2 as FVKESK, both from the germline V gene. Trimming costs V 4 bases and J 6 bases, and their ends lie 14 bases apart. The data were taken from a study of blood T cell repertoires in COVID-19 (dated by TCRdb to 2018 to 2020). Turning to the overall study: Samples from collaborators originated in the United States, Italy and Spain and spanned both the acute and convalescent phases of COVID-19. The material from the prospective study consisted of cDNA or gDNA derived from T cells, B-cell-depleted T cells, or PBMCs. Subjects who had been exposed to COVID-19, were actively infected with it, or had recovered from it provided the deeply sampled blood TCRbeta repertoires that made up the dataset. The repertoires were made available in a free public database intended to serve as a resource for research on the immune response to SARS-CoV-2. Samples were obtained from the ongoing ImmuneRACE study (first 160 participants) and from approximately 1,200 subjects provided by 6 global collaborators. Sample metadata almost always included a de-identified subject ID, COVID-19 status, age in years and sex. Where available, HLA class I and class II types were obtained from metadata supplied by the sample provider rather than from assay-based typing. Here is what the overall study found, with its caveats: The quantity of clinical and demographic metadata differed by source and by participant and was supplied without curation.

Whole blood was collected in K2EDTA tubes by collaborating institutions according to the institutions' own protocols. For TCRbeta analysis, collaborators shipped samples as frozen whole blood, isolated PBMCs, or DNA extracted from either of those sample types. Sequenced sample: peripheral blood. In this chain, TRBV14 is recombined with TRBJ2-3, with TRBD2 perhaps the D gene, on 6 matching bases. The sequence was obtained from a middle-aged man with active or convalescent COVID-19. The DNA reads TGTGCCAGCAGCCCGGGACGGGGGAACGATACGCAGTATTTT. Its translation is CASSPGRGNDTQYF.